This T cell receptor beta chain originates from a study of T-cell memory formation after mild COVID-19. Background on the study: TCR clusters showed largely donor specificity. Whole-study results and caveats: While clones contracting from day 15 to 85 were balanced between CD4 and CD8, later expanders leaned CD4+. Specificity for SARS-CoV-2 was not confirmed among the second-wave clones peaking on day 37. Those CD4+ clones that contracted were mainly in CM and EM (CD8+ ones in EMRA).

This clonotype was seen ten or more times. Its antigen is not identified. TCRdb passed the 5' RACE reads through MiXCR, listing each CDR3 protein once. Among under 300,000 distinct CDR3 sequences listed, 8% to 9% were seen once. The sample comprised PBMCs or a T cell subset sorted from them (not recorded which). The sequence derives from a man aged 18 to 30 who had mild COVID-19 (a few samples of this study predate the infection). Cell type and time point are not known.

CDR3 residues: CSARIATSGQETQYF. CDR3 sequence (DNA): TGCAGTGCTAGAATAGCGACTAGCGGGCAAGAGACCCAGTACTTC. The chain couples TRBV20-1 to TRBJ2-5; 10 bases are shared with TRBD2. J gave up 2 bases and V 2 bases, and 5 bases lay outside the gene matches. The CDR3 sequence is 15 residues long. Germline V CDR1 and CDR2: DFQATT, SNEGSKA (reference sequence).